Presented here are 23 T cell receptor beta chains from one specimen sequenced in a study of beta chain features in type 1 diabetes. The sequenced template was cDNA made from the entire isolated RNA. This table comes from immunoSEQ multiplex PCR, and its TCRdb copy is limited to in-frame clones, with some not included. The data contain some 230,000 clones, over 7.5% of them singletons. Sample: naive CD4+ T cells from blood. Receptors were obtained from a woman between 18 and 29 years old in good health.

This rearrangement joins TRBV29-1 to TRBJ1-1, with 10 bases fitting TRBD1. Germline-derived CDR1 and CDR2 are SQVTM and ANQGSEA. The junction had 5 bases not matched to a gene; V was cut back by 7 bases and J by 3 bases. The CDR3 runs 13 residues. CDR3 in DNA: TGCAGCGGGGGACAGGGGACGGACACTGAAGCTTTCTTT. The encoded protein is CSGGQGTDTEAFF.

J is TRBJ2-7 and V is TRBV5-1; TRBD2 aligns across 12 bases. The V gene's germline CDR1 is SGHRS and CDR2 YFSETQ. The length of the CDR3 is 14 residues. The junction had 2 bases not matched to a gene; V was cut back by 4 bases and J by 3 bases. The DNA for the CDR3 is TGCGCCAGCAGCGAGGGACTAGCGGGCTACGAGCAGTACTTC. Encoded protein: CASSEGLAGYEQYF.

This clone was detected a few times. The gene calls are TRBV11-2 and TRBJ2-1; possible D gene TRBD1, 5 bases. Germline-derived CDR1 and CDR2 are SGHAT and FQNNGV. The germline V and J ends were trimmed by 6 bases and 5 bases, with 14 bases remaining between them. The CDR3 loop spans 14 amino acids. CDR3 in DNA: TGTGCCAGCAGACCAGGGCTTTCTGACAATGAGCAGTTCTTC. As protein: CASRPGLSDNEQFF.

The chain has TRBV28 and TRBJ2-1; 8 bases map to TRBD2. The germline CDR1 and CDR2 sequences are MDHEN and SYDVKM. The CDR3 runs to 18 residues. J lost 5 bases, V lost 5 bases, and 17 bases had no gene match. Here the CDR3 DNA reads TGTGCCAGCAGTCACCGGACTAGCCTCTACCGATCTGACAATGAGCAGTTCTTC. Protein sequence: CASSHRTSLYRSDNEQFF.

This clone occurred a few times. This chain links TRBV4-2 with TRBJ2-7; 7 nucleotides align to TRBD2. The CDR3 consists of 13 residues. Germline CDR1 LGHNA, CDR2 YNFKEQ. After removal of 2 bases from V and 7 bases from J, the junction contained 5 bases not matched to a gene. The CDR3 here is CASSQQLASEQYF. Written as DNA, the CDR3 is TGTGCCAGCAGCCAACAACTAGCGTCTGAGCAGTACTTC.

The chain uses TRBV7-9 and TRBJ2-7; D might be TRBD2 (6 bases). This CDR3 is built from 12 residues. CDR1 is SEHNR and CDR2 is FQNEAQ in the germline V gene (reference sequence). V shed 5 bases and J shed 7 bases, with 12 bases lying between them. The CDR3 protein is CASSPVGGEQYF. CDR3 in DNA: TGTGCCAGCAGCCCGGTGGGAGGAGAGCAGTACTTC.

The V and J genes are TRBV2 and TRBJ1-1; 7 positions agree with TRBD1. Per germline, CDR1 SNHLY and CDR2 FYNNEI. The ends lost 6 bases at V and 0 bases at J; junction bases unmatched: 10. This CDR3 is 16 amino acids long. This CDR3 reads CASRVGGPQLNTEAFF. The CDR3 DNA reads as TGTGCCAGCAGGGTAGGGGGCCCACAGTTGAACACTGAAGCTTTCTTT.

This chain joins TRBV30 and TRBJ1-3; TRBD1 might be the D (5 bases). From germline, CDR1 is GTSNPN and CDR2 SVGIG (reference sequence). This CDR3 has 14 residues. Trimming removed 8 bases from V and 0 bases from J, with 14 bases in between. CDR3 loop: CATPGLHSGNTIYF. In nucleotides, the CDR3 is TGTGCCACCCCGGGACTCCACTCTGGAAACACCATATATTTT.

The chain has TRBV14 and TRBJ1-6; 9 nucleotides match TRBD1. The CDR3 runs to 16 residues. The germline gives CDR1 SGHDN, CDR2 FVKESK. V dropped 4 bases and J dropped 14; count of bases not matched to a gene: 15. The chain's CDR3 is CASSPPGGQGMNSLHF. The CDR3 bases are TGTGCCAGCAGCCCCCCCGGGGGACAGGGTATGAATTCCCTCCACTTT.

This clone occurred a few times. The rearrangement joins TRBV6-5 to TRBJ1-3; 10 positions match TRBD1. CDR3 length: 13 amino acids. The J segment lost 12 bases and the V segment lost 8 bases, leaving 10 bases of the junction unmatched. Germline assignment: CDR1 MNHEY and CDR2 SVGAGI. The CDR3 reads CASRVGDRGFIYF. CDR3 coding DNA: TGTGCCAGCCGGGTCGGGGACAGGGGTTTCATATATTTT.

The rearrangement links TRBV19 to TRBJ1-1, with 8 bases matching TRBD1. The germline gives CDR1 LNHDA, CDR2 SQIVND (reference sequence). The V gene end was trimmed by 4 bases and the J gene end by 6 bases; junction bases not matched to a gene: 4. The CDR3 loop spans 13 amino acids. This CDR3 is CASSRRTGPEAFF. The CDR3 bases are TGTGCCAGTAGTAGGCGGACAGGGCCTGAAGCTTTCTTT.

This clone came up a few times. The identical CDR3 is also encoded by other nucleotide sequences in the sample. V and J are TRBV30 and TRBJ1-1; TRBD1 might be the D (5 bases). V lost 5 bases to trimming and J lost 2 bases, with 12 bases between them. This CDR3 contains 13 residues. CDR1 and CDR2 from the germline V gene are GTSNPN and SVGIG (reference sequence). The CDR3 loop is CAWSFRVNTEAFF. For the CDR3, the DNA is TGTGCCTGGTCTTTCAGGGTAAACACTGAAGCTTTCTTT.

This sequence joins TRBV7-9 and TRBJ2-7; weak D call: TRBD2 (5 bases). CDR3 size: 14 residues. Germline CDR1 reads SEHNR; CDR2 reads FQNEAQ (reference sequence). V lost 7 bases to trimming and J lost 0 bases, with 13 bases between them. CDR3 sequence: CASTPGGYSYEQYF. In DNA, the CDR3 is TGTGCCAGCACCCCTGGAGGTTACTCCTACGAGCAGTACTTC.

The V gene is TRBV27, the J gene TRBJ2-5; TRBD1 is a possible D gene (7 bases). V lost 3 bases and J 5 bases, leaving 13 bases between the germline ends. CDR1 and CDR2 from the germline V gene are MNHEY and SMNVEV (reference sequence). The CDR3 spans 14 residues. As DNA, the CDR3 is TGTGCCAGCAGTTTCAGGACAGGAGGGGAGACCCAGTACTTC. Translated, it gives CASSFRTGGETQYF.

For the CDR3, the DNA is TGCGCCAGCAGCTCATGGACAGAAAACACTGAAGCTTTCTTT. Translated: CASSSWTENTEAFF. This chain joins TRBV4-1 and TRBJ1-1, with D perhaps matching TRBD1 (6 bases). V was pared by 5 bases and J by 2 bases, with 12 bases between. The V gene's germline CDR1 is MGHRA and CDR2 YSYEKL. The CDR3 runs to 14 residues.

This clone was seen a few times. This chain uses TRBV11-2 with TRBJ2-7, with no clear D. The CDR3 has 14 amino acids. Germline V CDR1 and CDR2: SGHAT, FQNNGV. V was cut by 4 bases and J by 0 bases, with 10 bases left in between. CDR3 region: CASSSTASSYEQYF. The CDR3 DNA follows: TGTGCCAGCAGCTCTACCGCGAGCTCCTACGAGCAGTACTTC.

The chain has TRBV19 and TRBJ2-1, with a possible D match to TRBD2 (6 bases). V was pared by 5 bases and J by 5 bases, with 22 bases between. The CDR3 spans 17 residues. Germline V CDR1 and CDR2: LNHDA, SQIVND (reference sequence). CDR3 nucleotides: TGTGCCAGTAGTCCGGGACTGGTCCGACGCAGTGACAATGAGCAGTTCTTC. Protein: CASSPGLVRRSDNEQFF. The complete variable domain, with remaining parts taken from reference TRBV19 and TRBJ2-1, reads DGGITQSPKYLFRKEGQNVTLSCEQNLNHDAMYWYRQDPGQGLRLIYYSQIVNDFQKGDIAEGYSVSREKKESFPLTVTSAQKNPTAFYLCASSPGLVRRSDNEQFFGPGTRLTVL.

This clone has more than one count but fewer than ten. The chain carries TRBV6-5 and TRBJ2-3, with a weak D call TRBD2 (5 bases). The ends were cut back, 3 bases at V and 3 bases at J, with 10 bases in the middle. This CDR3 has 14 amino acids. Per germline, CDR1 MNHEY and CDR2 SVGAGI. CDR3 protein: CASSYTLATDTQYF. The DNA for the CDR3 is TGTGCCAGCAGTTATACGCTAGCAACAGATACGCAGTATTTT.

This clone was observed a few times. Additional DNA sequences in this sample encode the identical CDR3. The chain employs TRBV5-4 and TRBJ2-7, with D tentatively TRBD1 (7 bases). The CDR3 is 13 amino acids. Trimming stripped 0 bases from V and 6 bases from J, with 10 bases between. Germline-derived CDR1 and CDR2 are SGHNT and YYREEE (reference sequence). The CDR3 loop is CASSLGQGGEQYF. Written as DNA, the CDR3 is TGTGCCAGCAGCTTGGGACAGGGAGGCGAGCAGTACTTC.

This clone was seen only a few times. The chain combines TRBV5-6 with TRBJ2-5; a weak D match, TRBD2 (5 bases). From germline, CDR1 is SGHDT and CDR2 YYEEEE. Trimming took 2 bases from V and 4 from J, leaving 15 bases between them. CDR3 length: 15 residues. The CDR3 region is CASSFGSPAGETQYF. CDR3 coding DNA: TGTGCCAGCAGCTTTGGGAGCCCCGCTGGAGAGACCCAGTACTTC. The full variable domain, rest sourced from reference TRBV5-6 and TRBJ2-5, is DAGVTQSPTHLIKTRGQQVTLRCSPKSGHDTVSWYQQALGQGPQFIFQYYEEEERQRGNFPDRFSGHQFPNYSSELNVNALLLGDSALYLCASSFGSPAGETQYFGPGTRLLVL.

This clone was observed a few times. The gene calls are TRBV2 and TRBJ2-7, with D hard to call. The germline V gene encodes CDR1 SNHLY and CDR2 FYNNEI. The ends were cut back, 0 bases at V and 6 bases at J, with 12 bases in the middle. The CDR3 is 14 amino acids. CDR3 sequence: CASSEALSLGEQYF. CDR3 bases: TGTGCCAGCAGTGAAGCGCTTAGCTTGGGCGAGCAGTACTTC.

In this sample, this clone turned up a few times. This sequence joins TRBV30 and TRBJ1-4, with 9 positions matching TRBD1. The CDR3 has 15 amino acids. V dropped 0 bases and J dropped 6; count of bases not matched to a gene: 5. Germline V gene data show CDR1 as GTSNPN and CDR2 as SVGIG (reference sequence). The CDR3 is CAWSVLGQGDEKLFF. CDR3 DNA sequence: TGTGCCTGGAGTGTACTGGGACAGGGAGATGAAAAACTGTTTTTT.

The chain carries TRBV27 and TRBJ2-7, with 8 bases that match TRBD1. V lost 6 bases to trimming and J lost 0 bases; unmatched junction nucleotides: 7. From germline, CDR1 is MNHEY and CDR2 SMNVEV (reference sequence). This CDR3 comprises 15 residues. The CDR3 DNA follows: TGTGCCAGCAGCTTTGACAGGGGAGGCTCCTACGAGCAGTACTTC. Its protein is CASSFDRGGSYEQYF.